The 14 T cell receptor beta chains below were found in one sample sequenced in a study of shared clonotypes between healthy human individuals. Here immunoSEQ multiplex PCR was the method, and the copy in TCRdb shows in-frame clones only, minus some. The table has about 770,000 clones, approximately 77% seen once; the top ten hold more than 1.5%. Input material: memory CD4+ T cells sorted from blood. Subset given: CD45RA-negative fraction. Receptors were obtained from a woman in her twenties or thirties in good health.

This clone was seen a single time. The rearrangement links TRBV5-4 to TRBJ2-3; either TRBD1 or TRBD2 may fit D (5 bases each). Germline assignment: CDR1 SGHNT and CDR2 YYREEE (reference sequence). The CDR3 is 16 amino acids. Trimming took off 4 bases at V and 0 bases at J, with 15 bases between the two ends. The CDR3: CASSEGASRSTDTQYF. DNA for the CDR3: TGTGCCAGCAGCGAAGGGGCTAGCAGGAGCACAGATACGCAGTATTTT.

The chain combines TRBV5-5 with TRBJ2-1; D gene uncertain. Trimming cost V 6 bases and J 5 bases, with 9 bases left between them. The CDR3 contains 12 residues. Germline V lookup: CDR1 SGHKS, CDR2 YYEKEE (reference sequence). CDR3 coding DNA: TGTGCCAGCAACAACTACAACAATGAGCAGTTCTTC. Residues: CASNNYNNEQFF.

With regard to this clone: Other DNA sequences from this sample encode an identical CDR3 as well. The chain has TRBV7-3 and TRBJ2-1; possible D gene TRBD1, 5 bases. This CDR3 region has 14 residues. V was cut by 3 bases and J by 5 bases, with 11 bases left in between. In germline, CDR1 is SGHTA, CDR2 FQGTGA. In DNA, the CDR3 is TGTGCCAGCAGCTTGTCAGCAGGGAACAATGAGCAGTTCTTC. This codes for CASSLSAGNNEQFF.

The rearrangement joins TRBV7-2 to TRBJ1-2, with a tentative D call TRBD1 (5 bases). Germline CDR1 reads SGHTA; CDR2 reads FQGNSA. V was cut by 2 bases and J by 0 bases, with 13 bases left in between. This CDR3 region has 16 residues. For the CDR3, the DNA is TGTGCCAGCAGCTTACATGTGGGGGGAGCTAACTATGGCTACACCTTC. Its translation is CASSLHVGGANYGYTF.

The rearrangement joins TRBV19 to TRBJ2-4, with a tentative D call TRBD2 (6 bases). V lost 8 bases to trimming and J lost 9 bases, with 14 bases between them. The CDR3 sequence is 12 residues long. The germline V gene has CDR1 LNHDA and CDR2 SQIVND (reference sequence). The CDR3 DNA reads as TGTGCCAGTTCCGGGACTCTGGGCATTCAGTACTTC. Protein sequence: CASSGTLGIQYF. Combining the CDR3 with reference TRBV19 and TRBJ2-4 gives the whole variable domain DGGITQSPKYLFRKEGQNVTLSCEQNLNHDAMYWYRQDPGQGLRLIYYSQIVNDFQKGDIAEGYSVSREKKESFPLTVTSAQKNPTAFYLCASSGTLGIQYFGAGTRLSVL.

The rearrangement links TRBV29-1 to TRBJ1-2; TRBD1 matches at 7 bases. This CDR3 has 13 amino acids. Looked up from germline, CDR1 is SQVTM and CDR2 is ANQGSEA. J gave up 7 bases and V 6 bases, and 11 bases lay outside the gene matches. CDR3 nucleotide sequence: TGCAGCGTATTGACAGGGACGGGAAGTGGCTACACCTTC. The encoded protein is CSVLTGTGSGYTF. Full variable domain (rest looked up from reference TRBV29-1 and TRBJ1-2): SAVISQKPSRDICQRGTSLTIQCQVDSQVTMMFWYRQQPGQSLTLIATANQGSEATYESGFVIDKFPISRPNLTFSTLTVSNMSPEDSSIYLCSVLTGTGSGYTFGSGTRLTVV.

A note on this clone: A far bigger clonotype differs at one base, so this is likely a read error. The chain couples TRBV7-9 to TRBJ1-1, with 8 bases lining up with TRBD1. This CDR3 has 12 residues. CDR1 and CDR2 (germline): SEHNR, FQNEAQ (reference sequence). In DNA form, the CDR3 reads TGTACCAGCAGCTCCGGGACAGGTGAAGCTTTCTTT. This translates into CTSSSGTGEAFF.

The chain is built from TRBV7-9 and TRBJ2-1; D is possibly TRBD1 (5 bases). CDR1 and CDR2 (germline): SEHNR, FQNEAQ (reference sequence). This CDR3 contains 14 residues. Trimming pared 5 bases from V and 5 bases from J, leaving 13 bases between. In nucleotides, the CDR3 is TGTGCCAGCAGCCTCAGGGTTTGGGACAATGAGCAGTTCTTC. Protein sequence: CASSLRVWDNEQFF.

The chain employs TRBV19 and TRBJ1-1, with a possible D match to TRBD1 (6 bases). From germline, CDR1 is LNHDA and CDR2 SQIVND (reference sequence). The CDR3 runs 13 residues. Trimming took 7 bases from V and 3 from J, leaving 12 bases between them. The CDR3 nucleotides read TGTGCCAGTAAGGACAACAGGGACACTGAAGCTTTCTTT. As protein: CASKDNRDTEAFF.

The CDR3 spells CATYRGGGGNQPQHF. CDR3 DNA sequence: TGTGCCACCTACAGGGGAGGAGGGGGTAATCAGCCCCAGCATTTT. The V and J genes are TRBV19 and TRBJ1-5, with 7 bases that match TRBD1. Germline lookup yields CDR1 LNHDA and CDR2 SQIVND (reference sequence). The CDR3 sequence is 15 residues long. V lost 10 bases and J lost 4; bases outside the gene matches: 13. Full variable domain (missing parts from reference TRBV19 and TRBJ1-5): DGGITQSPKYLFRKEGQNVTLSCEQNLNHDAMYWYRQDPGQGLRLIYYSQIVNDFQKGDIAEGYSVSREKKESFPLTVTSAQKNPTAFYLCATYRGGGGNQPQHFGDGTRLSIL.

The J gene is TRBJ2-7, the V gene TRBV25-1, with 12 bases fitting TRBD2. Germline V gene data show CDR1 as MGHDK and CDR2 as SYGVNS. The CDR3 is 17 amino acids. Trimming cost V 5 bases and J 0 bases; bases outside gene matches: 8. This chain's CDR3 is CASSLRTSGTSSYEQYF. The CDR3 nucleotides read TGTGCCAGCAGTCTCAGGACTAGCGGGACCTCCTCCTACGAGCAGTACTTC.

The rearrangement joins TRBV28 to TRBJ1-2; D may be TRBD1 (6 bases). Looked up from germline, CDR1 is MDHEN and CDR2 is SYDVKM. Trimming cost V 4 bases and J 4 bases, with 10 bases left between them. The CDR3 totals 13 residues. CDR3 in amino acids: CASSSGGVYGYTF. CDR3 sequence (DNA): TGTGCCAGCAGTTCTGGGGGCGTCTATGGCTACACCTTC.

The chain links TRBV25-1 to TRBJ2-5; TRBD2 might be the D (6 bases). The J call may be in error: the DNA end matches TRBJ2-7 better. There are 17 residues in the CDR3. Germline V gives CDR1 MGHDK, CDR2 SYGVNS. DNA of the CDR3: TGTGCCAGCAGTGGGGGCAGCGGGTGGGGGACCTACTACGAGCAGTACTTC. Translation: CASSGGSGWGTYYEQYF.

The CDR3 reads CASSPRPSGPATNEKLFF. CDR3 sequence (DNA): TGTGCCAGCTCACCAAGGCCTAGCGGGCCAGCAACTAATGAAAAACTGTTTTTT. V and J are TRBV18 and TRBJ1-4; D not certain. The germline gives CDR1 KGHSH, CDR2 LQKENI. The CDR3 sequence is 18 residues long. Trimming shortened V by 2 bases and J by 0 bases, and 16 bases separated the two germline ends.